The rows below give T cell receptor beta chains drawn from one sample of a study of T cells in Graves' hyperthyroidism and ophthalmopathy. In TCRdb, the multiplex PCR reads were re-called with MiXCR into one record per CDR3 protein. Of some 740,000 distinct CDR3 sequences in the sample, approximately 14% were seen once. The sequenced sample consisted of blood. The receptors were gathered from a woman aged 18-35 years with Graves' hyperthyroidism. Each CDR3 is given with its conserved first and last residue. Not all rows give a size; the values are once, few, many and, for expanded clones, a class.

V gene: TRBV3-1
clone size: few
CDR3 protein: CASSQGDRFEETQYF

V gene: TRBV7-9
clone size: few
CDR3 protein: CASSSSTDSYEQYF

V gene: TRBV6-2/TRBV6-3
clone size: NA
CDR3 protein: CASRGSGAGNQPQHF

V gene: TRBV13
clone size: NA
CDR3 protein: CASSTRGTDTQYF

V gene: TRBV30
clone size: many
CDR3 protein: CAWEDRDTQYF

V gene: TRBV3-1
clone size: many
CDR3 protein: CASSLPGTGKIHGYTF

V gene: TRBV6-5
clone size: NA
CDR3 protein: CASSYSGQVSYEQYF

V gene: TRBV11-2
clone size: many
CDR3 protein: CASSLAGQANTEAFF

V gene: TRBV20-1
clone size: many
CDR3 protein: CSASPRLSGGVQPQHF

V gene: TRBV9
clone size: many
CDR3 protein: CASSTRTGMNTEAFF

V gene: TRBV4-3
clone size: NA
CDR3 protein: CASSQESSGNTIYF

V gene: TRBV11-2
clone size: many
CDR3 protein: CASSLETWSNTQYF

V gene: TRBV5-1
clone size: NA
CDR3 protein: CASSWAGKETQYF

V gene: TRBV7-8
clone size: few
CDR3 protein: CASSSRIKGQGAPVAEQYF

V gene: TRBV6-5
clone size: few
CDR3 protein: CASSYRTGGWYEQYF

V gene: TRBV28
clone size: many
CDR3 protein: CASSPPAGSYGYTF

V gene: TRBV9
clone size: NA
CDR3 protein: CASSPGLAGASEQFF

V gene: TRBV12-3/TRBV12-4
clone size: many
CDR3 protein: CASSTTGAEAFF

V gene: TRBV12-3/TRBV12-4
clone size: many
CDR3 protein: CASSLVAGTGDHGYTF

V gene: TRBV28
clone size: many
CDR3 protein: CASSSLQGFNEKLFF

V gene: TRBV28
clone size: many
CDR3 protein: CASSSAGGPSNNEQFF

V gene: TRBV11-1
clone size: many
CDR3 protein: CASRPKEGGEQYF

V gene: TRBV6-2/TRBV6-3
clone size: few
CDR3 protein: CASSSRSEAFF

V gene: TRBV6-2/TRBV6-3
clone size: NA
CDR3 protein: CASSNSGLAPYNEQFF

V gene: TRBV24-1
clone size: many
CDR3 protein: CATSDHSGRPDNEQFF

V gene: TRBV4-1
clone size: many
CDR3 protein: CASSQDRASGTYEQYF

V gene: TRBV3-1
clone size: few
CDR3 protein: CASRNRQGQNYERYF

V gene: TRBV18
clone size: many
CDR3 protein: CASSPRMREQETQYF

V gene: TRBV20-1
clone size: many
CDR3 protein: CSASSGLAGGIQETQYF

V gene: TRBV27
clone size: many
CDR3 protein: CASRKGLASYEQYF

V gene: TRBV6-1
clone size: many
CDR3 protein: CASSVYVGTGDNEQFF

V gene: TRBV20-1
clone size: once
CDR3 protein: CSARQPSRERTSGTISYNEQFF

V gene: TRBV18
clone size: many
CDR3 protein: CASSKDNNEQFF

V gene: TRBV29-1
clone size: few
CDR3 protein: CSVETANTGELFF

V gene: TRBV6-1
clone size: many
CDR3 protein: CASSYSRAGNTIYF

V gene: TRBV3-1
clone size: many
CDR3 protein: CASSQDRRGQTYEQYF

V gene: TRBV18
clone size: NA
CDR3 protein: CASSPLAGQAGEMFF

V gene: TRBV12-3/TRBV12-4
clone size: many
CDR3 protein: CASSPWTGEPYEQYF

V gene: TRBV20-1
clone size: many
CDR3 protein: CSARASGRTQFTDTQYF

V gene: TRBV6-1
clone size: NA
CDR3 protein: CASSRTGQRASPLHF

V gene: TRBV7-2
clone size: many
CDR3 protein: CASSPLAGGSYEQYF

V gene: TRBV28
clone size: few
CDR3 protein: CASSLLGGTPTAEAFF

V gene: TRBV5-1
clone size: many
CDR3 protein: CASSVGPTNTEAFF

V gene: TRBV14
clone size: NA
CDR3 protein: CASSQDLPLAVTGELFF

V gene: TRBV28
clone size: NA
CDR3 protein: CASSFSGSPSTDTQYF

V gene: TRBV20-1
clone size: many
CDR3 protein: CRWDTLNTEAFF

V gene: TRBV28
clone size: many
CDR3 protein: CASSWGVWTGNQPQHF

V gene: TRBV27
clone size: NA
CDR3 protein: CASSFTRTGNLREQYF

V gene: TRBV7-2
clone size: many
CDR3 protein: CASSLVGRVGVETQYF

V gene: TRBV19
clone size: few
CDR3 protein: CASSPYASTNEKLFF

V gene: TRBV11-2
clone size: NA
CDR3 protein: CASQTGSNSGNTIYF